The T cell receptor (beta chain) described here comes from a study of identical twins. Study-wide findings and caveats: Insertions ran lower in abundant cord blood beta clonotypes, though not in memory repertoires. Within twin pairs, the out-of-frame alpha sequences they shared showed excess low generation probability.

To note about this clonotype: Antigen specificity is unknown.

The germline CDR1 and CDR2 sequences are SGDLS and YYNGEE. This CDR3 is 16 amino acids long. Trimming removed 0 bases from V and 3 bases from J; junction bases left unmatched: 3. TCRdb called the 5' RACE reads again in MiXCR, with one record for every CDR3 protein. The table shows 550,000 to 700,000 distinct CDR3 sequences, with approximately 22% occurring only once. Separately, the same data were catalogued under a study of T cells expressing NK-cell markers.

Sequencing used PBMCs. The sequence was obtained from a woman between 18 and 29 years old in good health. The chain joins TRBV9 to TRBJ2-7, with 13 positions matching TRBD2. CDR3 amino acids: CASSVAGLAGFYEQYF. As DNA, the CDR3 is TGTGCCAGCAGCGTAGCGGGACTAGCGGGGTTCTACGAGCAGTACTTC.